This section outlines one T cell receptor beta chain sequence together with its context. Its antigen is currently unknown. The data originate from a study of post-analysis software for immune sequencing data. Across the whole study: Relapsing-remitting, secondary progressive and progressive-relapsing multiple sclerosis courses were included.

The study's findings and limits: By F measure, strong co-clustering occurred among samples prepared in the same batch. Normalized Chao1 diversity was significantly lower in multiple sclerosis patients than in controls. Controls had lower frequencies than patients of roughly five TRBV segments, which included TRBV5-6, TRBV5-1 and TRBV20-1.

cDNA libraries for TCR beta contained unique molecular identifiers. Starting from roughly 1 to 10 million T cells, the study yielded roughly 0.5 million cDNA molecules. TCRdb reanalysed the PCR reads using MiXCR and keeps one entry per CDR3 protein. The data hold some 690,000 distinct CDR3 sequences, with less than 35% observed a single time. The V end was cut by 0 bases, the J end by 5 bases, with 13 bases between. The CDR3 contains 14 residues. Germline values: CDR1 SQVTM, CDR2 ANQGSEA. The chain is built from TRBV29-1 and TRBJ1-2; D remains unclear. The source material was blood. This sequence was found in a girl between 5 and 17 years old with multiple sclerosis. The CDR3 region is CSVEDPRSGYGYTF. For the CDR3, the DNA is TGCAGCGTTGAAGATCCTAGAAGCGGTTATGGCTACACCTTC.